This T cell receptor beta chain was observed in a study of T-cell reconstitution after alpha-beta-depleted transplantation in children. The library targeted TCRbeta and was prepared with unique molecular identifiers. MiXCR, applied by TCRdb to the PCR reads, yields one record per CDR3 protein. The sample has about 72,000 distinct CDR3 sequences; approximately 7.4% are singletons. V shed 0 bases, J shed 2 bases, and the junction held 8 bases outside the gene matches. The CDR3 totals 19 residues. From germline, CDR1 is SGHDN and CDR2 FVKESK. This clonotype was obtained from a human donor who donated a stem cell graft to a child with acute lymphoblastic leukemia. The chain joins TRBV14 to TRBJ2-1; the match to TRBD2 covers 12 bases. Source: PBMCs from the stem cell graft donor, taken from the stem cell graft. The CDR3 coding sequence is TGTGCCAGCAGCCAAGATTACAGCTCTAGCGGGAGGGCCTACAATGAGCAGTTCTTC. This translates into CASSQDYSSSGRAYNEQFF.